One TCR beta chain is described in this entry. What it recognizes is unknown. The sample comes from a study of graft-versus-host responses after intestinal transplantation. The overall study: Grafts were multivisceral, liver-intestinal, or isolated intestinal. The recipients all started with anti-thymocyte globulin induction and then took tacrolimus and steroids for approximately 3 years.

Study conclusions and caveats: High graft-versus-host to host-versus-graft clonal ratios were found in allografts of patients who had graft-donor T cell macrochimerism. GvH clones detected in recipient marrow included some appearing first in ileum or blood.

Using immunoSEQ multiplex PCR, the repertoire was profiled, and TCRdb retains in-frame clones only, with some absent. The sample contains 60,000 to 90,000 clones, around 90% of which appear only once. CDR1 and CDR2 from the germline V gene are SGDLS and YYNGEE. The CDR3 loop spans 14 amino acids. V lost 4 bases and J lost 9, with 19 bases in between. The receptor comes from a human donor who received an intestinal transplant. Here the sequenced sample was unstimulated CD8+ T cells sorted from spleen or lymph node cells, taken before intestinal transplant. This chain links TRBV9 with TRBJ2-5, with TRBD2 as a possible D gene (6 bases). Here the CDR3 reads CASSTTGGDPPQYF. The CDR3, as DNA: TGTGCCAGCAGCACCACCGGGGGTGACCCCCCCCAGTACTTC.